The clone carrying this TCR beta chain showed up just a few times. Antigen: not known. J gave up 0 bases and V 6 bases, and 3 bases lay outside the gene matches. This CDR3 is built from 14 residues. CDR1 and CDR2 (germline): MNHNS, SASEGT. Vbeta (60) and Jbeta (13) primers were used in the PCR. TCRdb's copy holds only in-frame clones and misses some; the assay was immunoSEQ multiplex PCR. The table includes about 210,000 clones, about 81% detected once. This entry belongs to a study of cytomegalovirus exposure and HLA in healthy donors. Study in general: Most donors, about 82% of roughly 400 genotyped, fell in the Caucasian-associated ancestry cluster.

The study, taken as a whole, reports: As a later analysis revealed, the rate of TCR association differed by HLA locus, with DRB1 most and HLA-C fewest.

The origin of this receptor is a man in his forties in good health and CMV-seropositive. Sequencing was done on a sample of PBMCs. The V gene is TRBV6-1, the J gene TRBJ2-7; TRBD1 aligns across 9 bases. The CDR3 DNA sequence: TGTGCCAGCAGAGGGACAGGGTTCTCCTACGAGCAGTACTTC. The encoded protein is CASRGTGFSYEQYF.